This T cell receptor (beta chain) was retrieved from a study of somatic mutations in cytotoxic T cells in rheumatoid arthritis. Across the whole study: Right after diagnosis, and before any treatment had started, patient peripheral blood (about 29 ml EDTA) was drawn.

With respect to this clone: The target antigen is unknown.

Germline CDR1 reads SNHLY; CDR2 reads FYNNEI. The V and J ends lost 6 bases and 1 base, in that order; junction bases with no gene match: 2. The CDR3 runs 15 residues. Study observations and caveats: Within the rheumatoid arthritis patients, CD8+ clonality went up as age increased (Spearman r=0.49). The same was not true of the healthy controls. A largest CD8+ clone above 20% of CD8+ cells occurred in about an eighth of the roughly 60 patients.

Here immunoSEQ multiplex PCR was the method, and the copy in TCRdb shows in-frame clones only, minus some. Among approximately 3,200 clones listed, 70% to 85% were seen once. Positive selection using magnetic beads isolated the CD4+ and CD8+ cells (purity was checked by flow cytometry). V and J are TRBV2 and TRBJ2-1; 11 bases fit TRBD2. The clonotype was recovered from a man aged 35 to 55 with rheumatoid arthritis. Source material: CD8+ T cells sorted from blood. The DNA of the CDR3 is TGTGCCAGCAGCGGGACTAGCGGTTCCTACAATGAGCAGTTCTTC. It translates to CASSGTSGSYNEQFF.